This T cell receptor (beta chain) appears in the sequencing data of a study of vaccination and CD4 T cells after COVID-19. The overall study: With nine mild cases and one severe, convalescent patients were SARS-CoV-2 positive by nasal swab PCR. Post-vaccine sampling followed dose two by a median roughly 74 days (range 14 to 241). General observations from the study: Although the median of SARS-CoV-2-reactive clonotypes rose from about 20 to 38, the change was not significant. In convalescent patients, 304 of 307 vaccine-specific clones were spike mono-reactive.

Time point reported: late sampling 161 to 241 days after vaccination in a few convalescent patients. The CDR3 is 14 residues long. Trimming shortened V by 3 bases and J by 3 bases, and 9 bases separated the two germline ends. Germline loops: CDR1 MNHEY, CDR2 SMNVEV (reference sequence). Using its own MiXCR run on the PCR reads, TCRdb lists one record per CDR3 protein. Of about 40,000 distinct CDR3 sequences listed, 35% to 45% are singletons. Points on this clonotype: Antigen unknown.

The sample here was CD4+ T cells from blood, taken about 7 months after SARS-CoV-2 vaccination. The sequence derives from a human donor who had recovered from COVID-19. This chain joins TRBV27 and TRBJ2-1, with D possibly TRBD1 on 5 matching bases. The CDR3 nucleotides read TGTGCCAGCAGTTTCCTAGGGGACTACAATGAGCAGTTCTTC. Translation gives CASSFLGDYNEQFF.